This T cell receptor (beta chain) was obtained from a study of vaccination effects on CD4 cells after COVID-19 (dated by TCRdb to between 2021 and 2024). Study-wide context: To identify antigen-specific CD4+ T cell clonotypes by their expansion, the ViraFEST assay first stimulated PBMC with viral peptide pools and then applied TCR sequencing. Participants received two doses of either the BNT162b2 or the mRNA-1273 mRNA SARS-CoV-2 vaccine. Pre-vaccine samples were collected from a couple of convalescent patients 16 days and one week before the first dose, corresponding to 142 and 148 days after COVID-19 diagnosis. Each well held two million PBMC cultured in IMDM containing roughly 4.9% human AB serum, 8 to 10 IU/ml IL-2 and gentamicin, along with roughly 10 ug/ml peptides. In both COVID-19 convalescent patients and infection-naive vaccine recipients, the study compared SARS-CoV-2 spike-specific CD4+ TCR repertoires from before mRNA vaccination with those from after it. The full study included around nine COVID-19 convalescent patients and a handful of SARS-CoV-2-naive healthy vaccine recipients. The Oncomine TCR Beta short-read assay on an Illumina iSeq 100 was used to sequence cultures from other donors in the study.

After 10 to 11 days of culture, CD4+ T cells were isolated with the EasySep CD4+ T cell isolation kit. Convalescent patients had PCR-confirmed SARS-CoV-2 infection between March and December 2020, before Alpha, Beta and Delta variants emerged in the United States. On days 3 and 7, half of the culture medium was replaced with fresh IL-2-containing medium. Unless otherwise noted, each peptide stimulation condition was cultured in triplicate wells. Using Ficoll-Paque Plus gradient centrifugation, PBMC were separated from whole blood and then either used fresh or cryopreserved at -140C. The QIAamp micro DNA kit was used to extract genomic DNA from the cultured CD4+ T cells. The library came from the immunoSEQ multiplex PCR assay. DNA from the cultured and isolated CD4+ T cells underwent TCR beta CDR3 sequencing. The original methods were these. Non-productive TCR sequences were removed, reads were trimmed to the CDR3 region, and CDR3s of at least 7 amino acids were retained. Antigen-specific clonotypes were identified with the MANAFEST web app by comparing expansion in peptide wells against reference cultures. For clones to be considered positive, expansion at FDR<0.05 versus reference and all other wells, an odds ratio above 5, and a frequency above 0.1% in two replicate wells were required. Clonotypes significantly expanded in SARS-CoV-2 spike wells and in at least one common cold coronavirus spike condition were defined as cross-reactive. CDR3 similarity was assessed by Levenshtein distance using the stringdist R package, and unrooted trees were constructed with ape in R 3.6.1. Held by TCRdb, this immuneACCESS table contains in-frame sequences only and omits some clones. Under half of the omission traces to an unresolved V gene where checked; the cause of the rest is unknown. V and J calls and clone size are as listed in that table; D and trimming were resolved from the DNA. In this sample the table shows about 51,000 clones, roughly 72% of which occur a single time. In total, the top ten clones hold approximately 9% of the sample.

Comment on this clone: Its target antigen remains unknown. Nothing much larger sits one base from this clone, and base qualities are not available.

Findings and caveats that apply to the study as a whole: Clones induced by infection and clones induced by vaccination both contracted markedly at late timepoints after vaccination, which fits with T cell responses waning over time. The study was limited by a small number of convalescent patients, and early post-infection timepoints were lacking. For convalescent patients, new clones induced by the vaccine made up most of the post-vaccine spike-reactive repertoire, and these new clones were largely distinct from the clones induced by infection.

This clonotype was sampled from a human donor who had a prior SARS-CoV-2 infection. The sample consisted of CD4+ T cells from PBMCs cultured without peptide, taken before COVID-19 vaccination.

The bases are TGTGCCAGTAGTATCCAGGGACAGGGGGCCTTTGTGAGTGAAAAACTGTTTTTT. Its product reads: CASSIQGQGAFVSEKLFF. This chain is built from TRBV19 and TRBJ1-4; 12 middle bases align to TRBD1. CDR1 and CDR2, looked up from the germline V gene (reference sequence), are LNHDA and SQIVND. Counted from cysteine to phenylalanine, this CDR3 has 18 amino acids. Only the CDR3 part of the read is kept: 54 bases, read in frame from the first base. After removal of 3 bases from V and 7 bases from J, the junction retains 12 bases not matched to a gene. With the rest looked up from the reference TRBV19 and TRBJ1-4 genes rather than sequenced, the full variable domain is DGGITQSPKYLFRKEGQNVTLSCEQNLNHDAMYWYRQDPGQGLRLIYYSQIVNDFQKGDIAEGYSVSREKKESFPLTVTSAQKNPTAFYLCASSIQGQGAFVSEKLFFGSGTQLSVL.